This T cell receptor (beta chain) is drawn from a study of patients and donors after allogeneic stem cell transplantation. TCRdb analysed the RT-PCR reads with MiXCR anew, one entry per CDR3 protein. The sample shows around 200,000 distinct CDR3 sequences, around two fifths of them seen only once. The table lists this clonotype with a few counts. Germline loops: CDR1 DFQATT, CDR2 SNEGSKA (reference sequence). The CDR3 contains 14 residues. With 6 bases clipped from V and 9 bases from J, the junction kept 15 bases outside the gene matches. The origin of this receptor is a human donor who was either an allogeneic HSCT recipient or a stem cell or donor lymphocyte infusion donor (not recorded which). It is not recorded whose cells these are; they may come from a transplant donor. The specimen sequenced was blood, either unsorted or a sorted T cell fraction (not recorded which). J is TRBJ2-7 and V is TRBV20-1, with 9 bases matching TRBD1. The CDR3 sequence is CSATADGGQGGQYF. For the CDR3, the DNA is TGCAGTGCCACAGCGGACGGGGGACAGGGAGGGCAGTACTTC.